Sequencing of this T cell receptor (beta chain) was carried out in a study of cytomegalovirus exposure and HLA in healthy donors. From germline, CDR1 is SGHDN and CDR2 FVKESK. This CDR3 comprises 16 residues. The ends were cut back, 4 bases at V and 5 bases at J, with 20 bases in the middle. Primers for the PCR totalled 60 Vbeta and 13 Jbeta. Profiling relied on immunoSEQ multiplex PCR, and the TCRdb table lists in-frame clones only, not all of them. The sample contains roughly 190,000 clones, approximately 78% of which appear only once. This clonotype was obtained from a woman younger than 30 in good health and CMV-seronegative. The chain has TRBV14 and TRBJ2-5, with TRBD2 as a possible D gene (7 bases). The specimen was PBMCs. This chain's CDR3 is CASSLTGGGARETQYF. The CDR3 DNA reads as TGTGCCAGCAGCCTAACCGGAGGGGGGGCGAGGGAGACCCAGTACTTC.